Sequencing of this T cell receptor (beta chain) was carried out in a study of T cells in localized non-small cell lung cancer. Study-wide results and caveats: There were a median around 57 of the top 100 tumor clones appearing in adjacent lung. Patients showing higher blood T cell density tended to see longer overall survival. The highest T cell clonality was in uninvolved adjacent lung, above tumor. Heterogeneity within the tumor remains possible, as just one region underwent sequencing.

Germline-derived CDR1 and CDR2 are MDHEN and SYDVKM. The V end lost 5 bases, the J end lost 7 bases, and 15 bases lay between the germline ends. The CDR3 consists of 13 residues. This table comes from immunoSEQ multiplex PCR, and its TCRdb copy is limited to in-frame clones, with some not included. The sample carries 90,000 to 100,000 clones, roughly 93% recorded once. As concerns this clone: Its target is not known.

The sample here was PBMCs, taken before any cancer treatment. The source is a woman between 35 and 70 years old with stage II squamous cell lung carcinoma. The J gene is TRBJ2-7, the V gene TRBV28; TRBD1 is a possible D gene (6 bases). CDR3 sequence reads: CASSVTGQGEQYF. The CDR3 DNA reads TGTGCCAGCAGTGTGACGGGACAAGGGGAGCAGTACTTC.